This T cell receptor beta chain derives from a study of T-cell reconstitution after alpha-beta-depleted transplantation in children. Preparation of the TCRbeta library was carried out with unique molecular identifiers. MiXCR was run by TCRdb on the PCR reads, yielding one entry per CDR3 protein. The top ten hold around 4.3% of the sample, which has approximately 190,000 distinct CDR3 sequences, just under 6.5% seen once. CDR1 is MDHEN and CDR2 is SYDVKM in the germline V gene. The V end was cut by 5 bases, the J end by 4 bases, with 12 bases between. The CDR3 is made up of 13 amino acids. This clonotype has a count of ten or more.

Sequencing was performed on PBMCs, taken before TCRalphabeta/CD19-depleted stem cell transplant. The chain employs TRBV28 and TRBJ2-7, with D possibly called TRBD1 or TRBD2 (5 bases each). The sequence derives from a girl younger than two with combined immunodeficiency, due to receive a stem cell transplant. Here the CDR3 reads CASSILGGYEQYF. CDR3 nucleotide sequence: TGTGCCAGCAGTATCCTTGGGGGATACGAGCAGTACTTC.